This T cell receptor (beta chain) derives from a study of T cells in localized non-small cell lung cancer. Clones were sequenced by immunoSEQ multiplex PCR, and TCRdb holds only the in-frame ones, with some missing. The sample consists of roughly 72,000 clones, around 80% of them appearing once. This CDR3 region has 14 residues. The V gene's germline CDR1 is SGHVS and CDR2 FNYEAQ. The V and J ends lost 6 bases and 4 bases, in that order; junction bases with no gene match: 5. Sequencing was performed on peripheral blood, taken before any cancer treatment. The chain recombines TRBV7-6 with TRBJ1-4; 7 bases map to TRBD1. The clonotype originates from a female donor older than 55 with stage I lung adenocarcinoma. The CDR3 here is CASSQTGDNEKLFF. The CDR3 DNA is TGTGCCAGCAGTCAAACAGGGGATAATGAAAAACTGTTTTTT.